These 21 T cell receptor beta chains were all obtained from the same sample, sequenced in a study of CD8+ T cells in alopecia areata. Treatment defined: oral pan-JAK inhibitor, 5-10 mg twice daily. Following RNA extraction, reverse transcription yielded cDNA that acted as the sequencing template. The protocol was immunoSEQ multiplex PCR, while the TCRdb copy is restricted to in-frame clones and leaves out a portion. Of 90,000 to 100,000 clones in the sample, roughly two thirds were seen once. The source was CD8+ T cells sorted from blood, collected at week 4, from a patient treated with tofacitinib. The receptors were sampled from a human donor with alopecia areata.

This clone has just one count. The CDR3 sequence is CASSQELAGPYEQYF. The CDR3 nucleotides read TGCGCCAGCAGCCAAGAACTAGCGGGGCCCTACGAGCAGTACTTC. V and J are TRBV4-3 and TRBJ2-7, with TRBD2 matching 10 bases. The CDR3 sequence is 15 residues long. J lost 2 bases, V lost 0 bases, and 1 base had no gene match. Looked up from germline, CDR1 is LGHNA and CDR2 is YSLEER.

This clone occurred a few times. The rearrangement joins TRBV9 to TRBJ2-4; D ambiguous. Between the trimmed V and J ends, which lost 3 bases and 5 bases, there was a span of 6 bases. CDR3 length: 12 amino acids. CDR1 SGDLS and CDR2 YYNGEE come from the germline V gene. CDR3 sequence: CASSAEQNIQYF. The CDR3 DNA sequence: TGTGCCAGCAGCGCAGAACAAAACATTCAGTACTTC. Combining the CDR3 with reference TRBV9 and TRBJ2-4 gives the whole variable domain DSGVTQTPKHLITATGQRVTLRCSPRSGDLSVYWYQQSLDQGLQFLIQYYNGEERAKGNILERFSAQQFPDLHSELNLSSLELGDSALYFCASSAEQNIQYFGAGTRLSVL.

This chain joins TRBV5-1 and TRBJ2-7; 10 nucleotides line up with TRBD2. Germline lookup yields CDR1 SGHRS and CDR2 YFSETQ. The V and J ends lost 4 bases and 6 bases, in that order; junction bases with no gene match: 4. The CDR3 has 13 residues. CDR3 in DNA: TGCGCCAGCAGCCCGGGACTAGCGTCCGAGCAGTACTTC. This encodes CASSPGLASEQYF.

The chain carries TRBV5-1 and TRBJ2-7; 8 bases are a match to TRBD1. Germline V gene data show CDR1 as SGHRS and CDR2 as YFSETQ. The CDR3 consists of 15 residues. J gave up 3 bases and V 4 bases, and 9 bases lay outside the gene matches. The CDR3 nucleotides read TGCGCCAGCAGCCCAGAACCGGGACAGGTCTACGAGCAGTACTTC. It is translated as CASSPEPGQVYEQYF.

The chain couples TRBV13 to TRBJ2-3, with D possibly being TRBD1 (7 bases). This CDR3 is built from 15 residues. Between the trimmed V and J ends, which lost 5 bases and 1 base, there was a span of 13 bases. Germline lookup yields CDR1 PRHDT and CDR2 FYEKMQ (reference sequence). CDR3 sequence: CASSPGGTGTDTQYF. DNA for the CDR3: TGTGCCAGCAGCCCAGGGGGGACGGGCACAGATACGCAGTATTTT.

V is TRBV20-1 and J is TRBJ2-1, with D possibly being TRBD2 (5 bases). V was cut by 6 bases and J by 9 bases, with 12 bases left in between. This CDR3 is built from 11 residues. CDR1 is DFQATT and CDR2 is SNEGSKA in the germline V gene (reference sequence). This CDR3 is CSAKLGGEQFF. The CDR3 coding sequence is TGCAGTGCAAAACTAGGTGGTGAGCAGTTCTTC.

V gene TRBV15 combines with J gene TRBJ2-6; TRBD1 matches at 9 bases. The CDR3 is 20 residues long. CDR1 LNHNV and CDR2 YYDKDF come from the germline V gene (reference sequence). Trimming removed 1 base from V and 0 bases from J; junction bases left unmatched: 10. The CDR3 DNA reads as TGTGCCACCAGCAGAGTAGGGACAGGGAATGAGGTCTCTGGGGCCAACGTCCTGACTTTC. This translates into CATSRVGTGNEVSGANVLTF.

The table lists this clone with a few counts. V usage is TRBV30 and J usage is TRBJ1-1; no firm D call. This CDR3 comprises 13 residues. CDR1 GTSNPN and CDR2 SVGIG come from the germline V gene (reference sequence). Trimming pared 3 bases from V and 0 bases from J, leaving 8 bases between. CDR3 in DNA: TGTGCCTGGAGCCAAGAAATGAACACTGAAGCTTTCTTT. This translates into CAWSQEMNTEAFF.

This clone was seen a handful of times. The rearrangement uses TRBV19 and TRBJ2-5; D possibly uses TRBD1 or TRBD2 (5 bases each). The germline V and J ends were trimmed by 4 bases and 2 bases, with 17 bases remaining between them. This CDR3 has 16 residues. From germline, CDR1 is LNHDA and CDR2 SQIVND (reference sequence). The CDR3 DNA reads TGTGCCAGTAGTACCACTACTCCGGGACCTCAAGAGACCCAGTACTTC. Protein: CASSTTTPGPQETQYF.

The chain uses TRBV7-2 and TRBJ2-5, with 9 bases fitting TRBD2. CDR1 SGHTA and CDR2 FQGNSA come from the germline V gene. Germline trimming cut 0 bases from V and 7 bases from J; bases unmatched to any gene: 12. The CDR3 consists of 17 residues. Here the CDR3 reads CASSLAPSGASTMTQYF. The DNA for the CDR3 is TGTGCCAGCAGCTTAGCGCCTAGCGGGGCCTCCACCATGACCCAGTACTTC.

The chain recombines TRBV7-2 with TRBJ2-3, with D hard to call. The V end was cut by 1 base, the J end by 0 bases, with 11 bases between. The CDR3 has 16 amino acids. CDR1 is SGHTA, CDR2 FQGNSA, per germline. This CDR3 is CASSLGPLSSTDTQYF. DNA for the CDR3: TGTGCCAGCAGCTTAGGGCCCCTTTCTAGCACAGATACGCAGTATTTT.

V usage is TRBV5-1 and J usage is TRBJ2-3; D tentatively reads TRBD1 or TRBD2 (6 bases each). Trimming pared 5 bases from V and 4 bases from J, leaving 11 bases between. CDR3 length equals 13 residues. Germline V gene lookup returns CDR1 SGHRS and CDR2 YFSETQ. The CDR3 DNA follows: TGCGCCAGCAGGGGGGGCGAAGCAGATACGCAGTATTTT. It yields the protein CASRGGEADTQYF. Variable domain in full (rest from reference TRBV5-1 and TRBJ2-3): KAGVTQTPRYLIKTRGQQVTLSCSPISGHRSVSWYQQTPGQGLQFLFEYFSETQRNKGNFPGRFSGRQFSNSRSEMNVSTLELGDSALYLCASRGGEADTQYFGPGTRLTVL.

J is TRBJ2-7 and V is TRBV29-1; D not certain. The germline V gene encodes CDR1 SQVTM and CDR2 ANQGSEA. There are 13 residues in the CDR3. The V end was cut by 0 bases, the J end by 3 bases, with 9 bases between. CDR3 bases: TGCAGCGTTGAAGAGGTTAGCAGCTACGAGCAGTACTTC. Its protein is CSVEEVSSYEQYF.

The chain joins TRBV19 to TRBJ1-6; D gene uncertain. V lost 0 bases to trimming and J lost 8 bases, with 11 bases between them. The CDR3 is 15 amino acids. Germline loops: CDR1 LNHDA, CDR2 SQIVND (reference sequence). CDR3 sequence reads: CASSIDGSEYSPLHF. DNA for the CDR3: TGTGCCAGTAGTATAGACGGCAGCGAGTATTCACCCCTCCACTTT.

The rearrangement uses TRBV30 and TRBJ2-2; D perhaps matches TRBD2 (6 bases). This CDR3 spans 13 amino acids. V lost 5 bases and J 7 bases, leaving 14 bases between the germline ends. Looked up from germline, CDR1 is GTSNPN and CDR2 is SVGIG (reference sequence). This CDR3 reads CAWAGGVGGELFF. DNA for the CDR3: TGTGCCTGGGCTGGCGGGGTTGGCGGGGAGCTGTTTTTT.

This clone was recorded a few times. CDR3: CSVEWAGGPSYYNEQFF. The CDR3 DNA reads TGCAGCGTTGAATGGGCGGGGGGGCCCTCCTACTACAATGAGCAGTTCTTC. The V and J genes are TRBV29-1 and TRBJ2-1; 9 positions match TRBD2. V gave up 2 bases and J gave up 3 bases; unmatched junction bases: 11. Germline V CDR1 and CDR2: SQVTM, ANQGSEA. The CDR3 has 17 amino acids.

V gene TRBV5-1 combines with J gene TRBJ1-5, with TRBD1 matching over 9 bases. Germline CDR1 reads SGHRS; CDR2 reads YFSETQ. The CDR3 covers 14 residues. With 3 bases clipped from V and 2 bases from J, the junction kept 0 bases outside the gene matches. The CDR3 DNA sequence: TGCGCCAGCAGCTGGACAGGGGGCAATCAGCCCCAGCATTTT. Encoded protein: CASSWTGGNQPQHF. The variable domain in full, completed from reference TRBV5-1 and TRBJ1-5, reads KAGVTQTPRYLIKTRGQQVTLSCSPISGHRSVSWYQQTPGQGLQFLFEYFSETQRNKGNFPGRFSGRQFSNSRSEMNVSTLELGDSALYLCASSWTGGNQPQHFGDGTRLSIL.

This clone was detected once. This chain uses TRBV15 with TRBJ2-5; D may match TRBD1 or TRBD2 (5 bases each). Trimming cost V 2 bases and J 1 base, with 11 bases left between them. The CDR3 runs to 15 residues. Germline loops: CDR1 LNHNV, CDR2 YYDKDF (reference sequence). In DNA form, the CDR3 reads TGTGCCACCAGCAGACCGGGACCGATCCAAGAGACCCAGTACTTC. Translating gives CATSRPGPIQETQYF.

V is TRBV29-1 and J is TRBJ1-2; TRBD1 matches at 7 bases. The trim removed 6 bases at V and 3 bases at J, leaving 4 bases unmatched. The CDR3 is 12 residues long. The germline V gene encodes CDR1 SQVTM and CDR2 ANQGSEA. CDR3 region: CSVNQGDYGYTF. In nucleotides, the CDR3 is TGCAGCGTGAATCAGGGGGACTATGGCTACACCTTC. The variable domain in full, completed from reference TRBV29-1 and TRBJ1-2, reads SAVISQKPSRDICQRGTSLTIQCQVDSQVTMMFWYRQQPGQSLTLIATANQGSEATYESGFVIDKFPISRPNLTFSTLTVSNMSPEDSSIYLCSVNQGDYGYTFGSGTRLTVV.

The chain joins TRBV6-5 to TRBJ2-1, with D unclear. With 6 bases removed from V and 7 bases from J, the gap between germline ends came to 10 bases. CDR1 is MNHEY, CDR2 SVGAGI, per germline. The CDR3 runs 12 residues. The CDR3: CASRTGFNEQFF. Written as DNA, the CDR3 is TGTGCCAGCAGGACTGGTTTTAATGAGCAGTTCTTC.

The chain recombines TRBV27 with TRBJ2-2, with D perhaps TRBD1 or TRBD2 (5 bases each). Germline V gene sequence: CDR1 MNHEY, CDR2 SMNVEV (reference sequence). Trimming took 4 bases from V and 5 from J, leaving 14 bases between them. The length of the CDR3 is 15 residues. The CDR3 region has the DNA TGTGCCAGCAGTTCTTCACCCTGGGGGACCGGGGAGCTGTTTTTT. This encodes CASSSSPWGTGELFF.